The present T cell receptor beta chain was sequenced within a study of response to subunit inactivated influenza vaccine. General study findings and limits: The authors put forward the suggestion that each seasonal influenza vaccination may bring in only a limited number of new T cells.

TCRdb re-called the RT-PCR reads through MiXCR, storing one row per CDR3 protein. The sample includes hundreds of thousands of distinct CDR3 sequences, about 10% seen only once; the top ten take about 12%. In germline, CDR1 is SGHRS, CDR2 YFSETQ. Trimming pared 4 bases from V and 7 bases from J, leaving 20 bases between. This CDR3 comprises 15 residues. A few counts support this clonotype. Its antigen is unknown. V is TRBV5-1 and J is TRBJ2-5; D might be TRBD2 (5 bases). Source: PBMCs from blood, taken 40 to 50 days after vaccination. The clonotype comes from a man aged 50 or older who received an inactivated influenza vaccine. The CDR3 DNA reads TGCGCCAGCAGCCCCCCTGGCTATCCGGGGAGGACCCAGTACTTC. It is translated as CASSPPGYPGRTQYF.